This entry lists 2 T cell receptor beta chains sequenced from one sample in a study of T cell responses to AZD1222 COVID-19 vaccine. Using immunoSEQ multiplex PCR, the repertoire was profiled, and TCRdb retains in-frame clones only, with some absent. The sample has roughly 150,000 clones, roughly 80% seen once. Here the sequenced sample was peripheral blood, taken on day 0 of AZD1222 vaccination. The receptors stem from an adult in good health.

V usage is TRBV5-6 and J usage is TRBJ1-6; no reliable D call. Germline V gene lookup returns CDR1 SGHDT and CDR2 YYEEEE. The CDR3 runs to 14 residues. V was clipped by 4 bases and J by 9 bases, with 14 bases between them. The CDR3 protein is CASSPIFEGSPLHF. In nucleotides, the CDR3 is TGTGCCAGCAGCCCCATTTTTGAGGGTTCACCCCTCCACTTT.

The V and J genes are TRBV6-5 and TRBJ1-1; 8 bases fit TRBD1. Per germline, CDR1 MNHEY and CDR2 SVGAGI. The CDR3 sequence is 15 residues long. Unmatched junction bases numbered 11, after V lost 6 bases and J lost 5 bases. The CDR3 spells CASRTGQGGKTEAFF. CDR3 DNA: TGTGCCAGCAGGACAGGACAGGGCGGGAAGACTGAAGCTTTCTTT.